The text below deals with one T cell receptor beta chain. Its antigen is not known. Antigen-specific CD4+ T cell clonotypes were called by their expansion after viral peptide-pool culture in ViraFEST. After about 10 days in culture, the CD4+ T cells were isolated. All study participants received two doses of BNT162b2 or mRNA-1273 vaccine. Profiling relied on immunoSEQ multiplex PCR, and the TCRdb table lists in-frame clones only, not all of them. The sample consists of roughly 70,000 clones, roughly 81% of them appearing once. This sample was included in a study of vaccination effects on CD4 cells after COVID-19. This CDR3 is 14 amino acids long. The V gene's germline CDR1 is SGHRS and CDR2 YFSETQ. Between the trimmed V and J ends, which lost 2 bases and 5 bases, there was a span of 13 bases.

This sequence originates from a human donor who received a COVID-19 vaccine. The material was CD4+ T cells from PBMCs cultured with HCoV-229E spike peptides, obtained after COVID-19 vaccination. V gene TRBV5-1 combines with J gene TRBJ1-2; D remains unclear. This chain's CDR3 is CASSFKGEEYGYTF. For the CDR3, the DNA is TGCGCCAGCAGCTTCAAAGGAGAGGAATATGGCTACACCTTC.